Following are 30 T cell receptor beta chains from one sample sequenced in a study of metastatic and nonmetastatic thyroid tumors. No treatment of any kind had been given to any patient before thyroid surgery. Using MiXCR, TCRdb re-called clones from the PCR reads. The sample lists more than 15,000 clones, about 35% seen once, with 7.3% in the top ten. The source material was tumor tissue. The receptors stem from a female donor with papillary thyroid cancer or a benign thyroid nodule (not recorded which). Some clones in this sample may be carry-over from other donors' samples.

The chain couples TRBV7-9 to TRBJ1-1; D gene unclear. Germline V gives CDR1 SEHNR, CDR2 FQNEAQ (reference sequence). V lost 5 bases, J lost 0 bases, and 10 bases lay in between. CDR3 size: 14 residues. The CDR3 nucleotides read TGTGCCAGCAGCCCCCAGGAGATGAACACTGAAGCTTTCTTT. This sequence encodes CASSPQEMNTEAFF.

This clone was observed at least ten times. V gene TRBV5-4 combines with J gene TRBJ1-6; a possible D gene is TRBD1 (5 bases). The CDR3 covers 16 residues. Trimming pared 4 bases from V and 6 bases from J, leaving 17 bases between. Germline CDR1 reads SGHNT; CDR2 reads YYREEE (reference sequence). The CDR3: CASSPGVPHSNSPLHF. The CDR3 region has the DNA TGTGCCAGCAGCCCGGGGGTCCCCCATAGTAATTCACCCCTCCACTTT.

In its sample, this clone was seen a few times. The V call is TRBV30, the J call TRBJ1-1, with 7 bases that match TRBD1. Germline assignment: CDR1 GTSNPN and CDR2 SVGIG (reference sequence). The V segment lost 4 bases and the J segment 1 base; nucleotides outside the gene matches: 6. The CDR3 has 14 amino acids. The CDR3 is CAWTQGQRNTEAFF. In nucleotides, the CDR3 is TGTGCCTGGACCCAGGGACAGAGGAACACTGAAGCTTTCTTT.

This clone is medium-sized (0.01 to 0.1%). The chain carries TRBV6-4 and TRBJ1-1; 7 bases are a match to TRBD1. This CDR3 has 14 residues. Germline-derived CDR1 and CDR2 are MRHNA and SNTAGT. V dropped 6 bases and J dropped 7; count of bases not matched to a gene: 11. This CDR3 reads CASRAHGTDFEAFF. The CDR3 region has the DNA TGTGCCAGCAGAGCTCATGGGACAGACTTTGAAGCTTTCTTT.

This clone was counted at least ten times. The chain carries TRBV7-2 and TRBJ2-3; TRBD1 agrees at 7 bases. Germline V gene sequence: CDR1 SGHTA, CDR2 FQGNSA. The CDR3 is 14 amino acids. V was pared by 2 bases and J by 1 base, with 0 bases of the junction left unmatched. This chain's CDR3 is CASSLTGGTDTQYF. As DNA, the CDR3 is TGTGCCAGCAGCTTAACAGGGGGCACAGATACGCAGTATTTT.

This clone was seen a few times. This chain links TRBV6-6 with TRBJ2-2, with 7 bases aligning to TRBD1. Germline V lookup: CDR1 MNHNY, CDR2 SVGAGI (reference sequence). J gave up 4 bases and V 0 bases, and 8 bases lay outside the gene matches. This CDR3 comprises 17 residues. As DNA, the CDR3 is TGTGCCAGCAGTTACTCGAGTACAGGGGAGTTCACCGGGGAGCTGTTTTTT. As protein: CASSYSSTGEFTGELFF.

The chain carries TRBV20-1 and TRBJ1-2, with TRBD1 identical over 9 bases. The ends lost 6 bases at V and 8 bases at J; junction bases unmatched: 13. The germline V gene encodes CDR1 DFQATT and CDR2 SNEGSKA (reference sequence). This CDR3 contains 14 residues. DNA for the CDR3: TGCAGTGCCAAACAGGGGGCGGAATTTGCAGGCTACACCTTC. This translates into CSAKQGAEFAGYTF.

This clone came up a few times. The CDR3 coding sequence is TGTTCTATTGCGGGACTAGCAATAGAGACCCAGTACTTC. Its translation is CSIAGLAIETQYF. This chain links TRBV12-5 with TRBJ2-5; TRBD2 matches 9 bases. The CDR3 is 13 residues long. Germline CDR1 reads LGHNT; CDR2 reads FRNRAP.

This clone was observed at least ten times. The genes are TRBV7-2 and TRBJ1-1; D is ambiguous. This CDR3 comprises 15 residues. Trimming took off 1 base at V and 2 bases at J, with 11 bases between the two ends. CDR1 is SGHTA, CDR2 FQGNSA, per germline. The CDR3 DNA is TGTGCCAGCAGCTTAGTACCAACAGCTAACACTGAAGCTTTCTTT. Encoded protein: CASSLVPTANTEAFF.

This clone was counted at least ten times. DNA for the CDR3: TGTGCCAGCAGTCCCCAGTACAATGAGCAGTTCTTC. Amino acid sequence: CASSPQYNEQFF. The chain joins TRBV6-1 to TRBJ2-1; D ambiguous. The V end was cut by 5 bases, the J end by 4 bases, with 6 bases between. This CDR3 region has 12 residues. The germline V gene has CDR1 MNHNS and CDR2 SASEGT.

The chain uses TRBV3-1 and TRBJ1-1; no clear D. V was shortened by 5 bases and J by 7 bases, with 8 bases between the two germline ends. Germline CDR1 and CDR2: LGHDT and YNNKEL (reference sequence). The CDR3 has 11 amino acids. CDR3 bases: TGTGCCAGCAGCGCAGTAAATGAAGCTTTCTTT. It encodes CASSAVNEAFF.

The CDR3 coding sequence is TGTGCCAGCAGTTCCTCCGGGACTAGAGCCTTCTACGAGCAGTACTTC. Encoded protein: CASSSSGTRAFYEQYF. The chain is built from TRBV28 and TRBJ2-7, with TRBD2 identical over 8 bases. This CDR3 is 16 amino acids long. The V segment lost 4 bases and the J segment 3 bases; nucleotides outside the gene matches: 11. Looked up from germline, CDR1 is MDHEN and CDR2 is SYDVKM.

Judged by abundance, this clone is medium-sized. The chain combines TRBV9 with TRBJ1-4; 7 positions match TRBD1. The length of the CDR3 is 14 residues. J gave up 4 bases and V 3 bases, and 3 bases lay outside the gene matches. Germline loops: CDR1 SGDLS, CDR2 YYNGEE. The CDR3 sequence: CASSGGTDNEKLFF. The DNA of the CDR3 is TGTGCCAGCAGCGGCGGGACAGATAATGAAAAACTGTTTTTT.

In this sample, this clone is medium-sized. The V and J genes are TRBV6-1 and TRBJ2-3; 11 bases agree with TRBD2. This CDR3 region has 15 residues. V gave up 7 bases and J gave up 6 bases; unmatched junction bases: 9. CDR1 and CDR2 from the germline V gene are MNHNS and SASEGT. The CDR3 loop is CASTTLAGVGDTQYF. DNA for the CDR3: TGTGCCAGCACCACACTAGCGGGGGTAGGGGATACGCAGTATTTT.

This clone was counted between two and nine times. The chain links TRBV24-1 to TRBJ2-7; tentative D call: TRBD1 (5 bases). The CDR3 sequence is 13 residues long. Germline lookup yields CDR1 KGHDR and CDR2 SFDVKD. Between the trimmed V and J ends, which lost 9 bases and 1 base, there was a span of 12 bases. The CDR3 coding sequence is TGTGCCACCGGTCAGGGATCGTCCTACGAGCAGTACTTC. Protein: CATGQGSSYEQYF.

The chain combines TRBV7-8 with TRBJ1-1; 7 bases fit TRBD1. Trimming at V came to 2 bases and at J to 1 base, leaving 10 bases not matched to a gene. CDR1 and CDR2 from the germline V gene are SGHVS and FQNEAQ. There are 17 residues in the CDR3. This CDR3 reads CASSLLNRGRRNTEAFF. CDR3 sequence (DNA): TGTGCCAGCAGCTTATTGAACAGGGGTCGCAGGAACACTGAAGCTTTCTTT. Full variable domain (missing parts from reference TRBV7-8 and TRBJ1-1): GAGVSQSPRYKVAKRGQDVALRCDPISGHVSLFWYQQALGQGPEFLTYFQNEAQLDKSGLPSDRFFAERPEGSVSTLKIQRTQQEDSAVYLCASSLLNRGRRNTEAFFGQGTRLTVV.

The rearrangement uses TRBV24-1 and TRBJ2-5; unclear D gene. This CDR3 spans 13 amino acids. Germline V lookup: CDR1 KGHDR, CDR2 SFDVKD. The V gene lost 4 bases and the J gene lost 7 bases, with 12 bases spanning the gap. CDR3 region: CATSEISGGTQYF. CDR3 coding DNA: TGTGCCACCAGTGAAATTTCCGGCGGGACCCAGTACTTC.

The chain combines TRBV4-2 with TRBJ1-1; maybe TRBD1 (6 bases). CDR1 LGHNA and CDR2 YNFKEQ come from the germline V gene. The CDR3 has 17 residues. The V gene lost 8 bases and the J gene lost 1 base, with 23 bases spanning the gap. The CDR3 DNA reads TGTGCCAGCCTCGTATTCCTGACAGGAGGGGGGAACACTGAAGCTTTCTTT. It is translated as CASLVFLTGGGNTEAFF.

CDR3 protein: CASSLMRGQPQHF. The CDR3 nucleotides are TGTGCCAGCAGTTTAATGCGGGGTCAGCCCCAGCATTTT. The chain recombines TRBV12-3 or TRBV12-4 with TRBJ1-5; D unresolved. There are 13 residues in the CDR3. V was pared by 2 bases and J by 6 bases, with 8 bases between.

This clone was seen just once. J is TRBJ2-3 and V is TRBV7-2; TRBD2 aligns across 10 bases. Germline assignment: CDR1 SGHTA and CDR2 FQGNSA. With V trimmed by 6 bases and J by 8 bases, 8 bases remained unmatched. CDR3 length: 14 amino acids. CDR3 coding DNA: TGTGCCAGCAGACCAGAGCGGGGGGGTGTTACGCAGTATTTT. As protein: CASRPERGGVTQYF.

This clone is judged medium-sized (0.01 to 0.1%). The chain combines TRBV20-1 with TRBJ1-2; perhaps TRBD1 as D (5 bases). Germline V lookup: CDR1 DFQATT, CDR2 SNEGSKA (reference sequence). There are 14 residues in the CDR3. V dropped 3 bases and J dropped 0 bases, with 11 bases sitting between them. For the CDR3, the DNA is TGCAGTGCTAGGAGGGGCAGCGCTAACTATGGCTACACCTTC. Translating gives CSARRGSANYGYTF.

The rearrangement joins TRBV7-3 to TRBJ2-2; 7 bases map to TRBD1. The CDR3 contains 17 residues. Germline V CDR1 and CDR2: SGHTA, FQGTGA. With V trimmed by 6 bases and J by 3 bases, 13 bases remained unmatched. The CDR3 spells CASSRPQGEVYTGELFF. For the CDR3, the DNA is TGTGCCAGCAGTCGACCTCAGGGGGAAGTGTACACCGGGGAGCTGTTTTTT.

V gene TRBV20-1 combines with J gene TRBJ1-2; D possibly corresponds to TRBD1 (5 bases). CDR1 is DFQATT and CDR2 is SNEGSKA in the germline V gene (reference sequence). This CDR3 spans 14 amino acids. Between the trimmed V and J ends, which lost 0 bases and 8 bases, there was a span of 16 bases. CDR3 amino acids: CSARDSGGVGGYTF. DNA of the CDR3: TGCAGTGCTAGAGATTCAGGAGGGGTTGGGGGCTACACCTTC.

The chain employs TRBV4-3 and TRBJ1-1; TRBD1 might be the D (5 bases). V was shortened by 0 bases and J by 1 base, with 18 bases between the two germline ends. Germline lookup yields CDR1 LGHNA and CDR2 YSLEER. This CDR3 is built from 18 residues. CDR3 coding DNA: TGCGCCAGCAGCCAAGAAATAGGGCAGGGTTCATCGAACACTGAAGCTTTCTTT. Translating it yields CASSQEIGQGSSNTEAFF.

The chain uses TRBV30 and TRBJ1-1; D unclear. Germline V gene sequence: CDR1 GTSNPN, CDR2 SVGIG (reference sequence). The V end lost 5 bases, the J end lost 4 bases, and 14 bases lay between the germline ends. This CDR3 is 13 amino acids long. In nucleotides, the CDR3 is TGTGCCTGGGCCGGGCCTCGAATCACTGAAGCTTTCTTT. The encoded protein is CAWAGPRITEAFF.

In this sample, this clone turned up many times. Other DNA sequences within the sample encode an identical CDR3. This sequence joins TRBV2 and TRBJ2-3; 10 bases are a match to TRBD2. Germline loops: CDR1 SNHLY, CDR2 FYNNEI. V shed 8 bases and J 4 bases; nucleotides not matched to a gene: 6. The CDR3 totals 14 residues. The CDR3 region is CASGERGGPDTQYF. The CDR3 DNA is TGTGCCAGCGGGGAGCGGGGGGGCCCAGATACGCAGTATTTT. Variable domain in full (rest from reference TRBV2 and TRBJ2-3): EPEVTQTPSHQVTQMGQEVILRCVPISNHLYFYWYRQILGQKVEFLVSFYNNEISEKSEIFDDQFSVERPDGSNFTLKIRSTKLEDSAMYFCASGERGGPDTQYFGPGTRLTVL.

CDR3 region: CASNSGGLYEQYF. In nucleotides, the CDR3 is TGTGCCAGCAACTCGGGTGGACTCTACGAGCAGTACTTC. The chain has TRBV11-2 and TRBJ2-7; a possible D gene is TRBD2 (5 bases). The CDR3 has 13 residues. The V end was cut by 7 bases, the J end by 3 bases, with 13 bases between. Germline V gene lookup returns CDR1 SGHAT and CDR2 FQNNGV.

This clone was observed a handful of times. This rearrangement joins TRBV6-2 or TRBV6-3 to TRBJ2-7; the match to TRBD2 covers 15 bases. The CDR3 totals 18 residues. V gave up 9 bases and J gave up 0 bases; unmatched junction bases: 12. Germline V gives CDR1 MNHEY, CDR2 SVGEGT. The CDR3 bases are TGTGCCAGTGAGGGACTAGCGGGAGGCATGGTAAGCTCCTACGAGCAGTACTTC. Translated, it gives CASEGLAGGMVSSYEQYF.

This clone occurred many times. The genes are TRBV5-1 and TRBJ1-1; a possible D gene is TRBD1 (6 bases). The V end was cut by 6 bases, the J end by 0 bases, with 12 bases between. Germline V gene lookup returns CDR1 SGHRS and CDR2 YFSETQ. The CDR3 is made up of 14 amino acids. Here the CDR3 reads CASTRGGVNTEAFF. CDR3 DNA: TGCGCCAGCACGAGAGGGGGGGTGAACACTGAAGCTTTCTTT.

The CDR3 sequence is CASSPPDREDGYTF. The DNA of the CDR3 is TGTGCCAGCAGCCCCCCGGACAGGGAGGATGGCTACACCTTC. The chain recombines TRBV13 with TRBJ1-2, with 8 bases lining up with TRBD1. There are 14 residues in the CDR3. Germline V gene data show CDR1 as PRHDT and CDR2 as FYEKMQ (reference sequence). J lost 6 bases, V lost 5 bases, and 8 bases had no gene match.